What follows describes a single T cell receptor beta chain. Its antigen is not known. This entry comes from a study of chemoradiotherapy in HPV16-positive cancers. At the level of the study: Candidate HPV-specific clones and shared TCR motifs came from a couple of HPV16-positive patients. Study observations and caveats: Candidate HPV-specific clones and E7-related TCR motifs grew in tumor during treatment. Better recurrence-free survival went with HPV-responsive T-cell expansion in HPV16-positive patients.

Profiled with immunoSEQ multiplex PCR; TCRdb holds only in-frame clones, not every one. The sample has roughly 20,000 clones; over 65% are singletons. This CDR3 comprises 13 residues. Unmatched junction bases numbered 4, after V lost 5 bases and J lost 5 bases. CDR1 and CDR2 from the germline V gene are SGHTA and FQGTGA. V usage is TRBV7-3 and J usage is TRBJ1-1, with TRBD1 matching over 8 bases. The clonotype was recovered from a human donor with HPV-associated anogenital cancer. This specimen was blood, taken from a patient who underwent chemoradiotherapy. The CDR3 sequence: CASSITGGTEAFF. The CDR3 region has the DNA TGTGCCAGCAGCATCACAGGGGGGACTGAAGCTTTCTTT. Looking up the rest from reference TRBV7-3 and TRBJ1-1 gives the full variable domain: GAGVSQTPSNKVTEKGKYVELRCDPISGHTALYWYRQSLGQGPEFLIYFQGTGAADDSGLPNDRFFAVRPEGSVSTLKIQRTERGDSAVYLCASSITGGTEAFFGQGTRLTVV.